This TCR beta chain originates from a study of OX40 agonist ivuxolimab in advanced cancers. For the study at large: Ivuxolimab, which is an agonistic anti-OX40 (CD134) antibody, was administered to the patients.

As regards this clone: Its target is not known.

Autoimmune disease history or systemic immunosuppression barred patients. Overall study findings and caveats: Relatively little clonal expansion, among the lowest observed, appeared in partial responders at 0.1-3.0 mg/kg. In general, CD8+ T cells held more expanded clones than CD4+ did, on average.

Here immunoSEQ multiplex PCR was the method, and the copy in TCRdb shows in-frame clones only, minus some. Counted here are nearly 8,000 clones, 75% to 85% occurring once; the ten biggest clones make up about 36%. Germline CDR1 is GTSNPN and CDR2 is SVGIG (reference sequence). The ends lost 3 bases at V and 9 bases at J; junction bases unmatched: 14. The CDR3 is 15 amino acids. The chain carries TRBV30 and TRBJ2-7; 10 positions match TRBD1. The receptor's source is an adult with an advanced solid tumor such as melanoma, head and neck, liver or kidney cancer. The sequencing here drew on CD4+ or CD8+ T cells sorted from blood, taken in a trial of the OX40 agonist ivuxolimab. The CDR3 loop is CAWSLGQGESDRQYF. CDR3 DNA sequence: TGTGCCTGGAGCCTAGGACAGGGGGAGTCCGACCGGCAGTACTTC. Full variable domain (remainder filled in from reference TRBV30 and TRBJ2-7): SQTIHQWPATLVQPVGSPLSLECTVEGTSNPNLYWYRQAAGRGLQLLFYSVGIGQISSEVPQNLSASRPQDRQFILSSKKLLLSDSGFYLCAWSLGQGESDRQYFGPGTRLTVT.